A single sample gave rise to the 32 T cell receptor beta chains below, sequenced in a study of T cell repertoires in cytomegalovirus infection. Antigens for these TCRs are unknown. TCRdb re-derived calls from the reads in MiXCR, one entry per CDR3 protein. This table holds more than 85,000 distinct CDR3 sequences, 25% to 30% found once. This sample comprised CD8+ T cells from cultured PBMCs, obtained from culture after CMV antigen stimulation. These receptors came from a human donor in good health (CMV status not recorded). Some clones in this sample may be carry-over from other donors' samples.

The genes are TRBV19 and TRBJ2-1, with D hard to call. Germline V gene sequence: CDR1 LNHDA, CDR2 SQIVND (reference sequence). This CDR3 is 14 amino acids long. V lost 5 bases and J lost 6, with 14 bases in between. The CDR3 DNA sequence: TGTGCCAGTAGTGCAACTCACTTCGGCAATGAGCAGTTCTTC. It translates to CASSATHFGNEQFF.

The V and J genes are TRBV6-5 and TRBJ2-3; D call uncertain. Germline values: CDR1 MNHEY, CDR2 SVGAGI. The CDR3 contains 17 residues. V was shortened by 5 bases and J by 0 bases, with 18 bases between the two germline ends. DNA of the CDR3: TGTGCCAGCAGTCCCGCGTCGCCCTTCTCAAGCACAGATACGCAGTATTTT. It specifies CASSPASPFSSTDTQYF.

In its sample, this clonotype was seen many times. V and J are TRBV7-6 and TRBJ2-3; D is unresolved. Trimming stripped 3 bases from V and 4 bases from J, with 8 bases between. CDR1 is SGHVS and CDR2 is FNYEAQ in the germline V gene. CDR3 length: 13 amino acids. CDR3 nucleotides: TGTGCCAGCAGCTTTACGGAATCAGATACGCAGTATTTT. Protein: CASSFTESDTQYF.

The table lists this clonotype with a count of one. The chain joins TRBV7-9 to TRBJ2-1; no definite D call. This CDR3 is 12 amino acids long. The V gene's germline CDR1 is SEHNR and CDR2 FQNEAQ (reference sequence). V lost 3 bases and J lost 10, with 10 bases in between. Here the CDR3 DNA reads TGTGCCAGCAGCTTTGTCGCAGAGGAGCAGTTCTTC. It is translated as CASSFVAEEQFF.

This clonotype was counted between two and nine times. The genes are TRBV2 and TRBJ1-1; no definite D call. The CDR3 is 12 amino acids. Germline V gene lookup returns CDR1 SNHLY and CDR2 FYNNEI. V was trimmed by 3 bases and J by 6 bases, leaving 8 bases between them. CDR3 in amino acids: CASSERSPEAFF. CDR3 coding DNA: TGTGCCAGCAGTGAGAGGTCTCCTGAAGCTTTCTTT. The variable domain in full, completed from reference TRBV2 and TRBJ1-1, reads EPEVTQTPSHQVTQMGQEVILRCVPISNHLYFYWYRQILGQKVEFLVSFYNNEISEKSEIFDDQFSVERPDGSNFTLKIRSTKLEDSAMYFCASSERSPEAFFGQGTRLTVV.

This clonotype was counted at least ten times. CDR3 coding DNA: TGTGCCAGCAGTGTCGAATTTGCGAACACTGAAGCTTTCTTT. This codes for CASSVEFANTEAFF. The chain recombines TRBV2 with TRBJ1-1; D unclear. CDR1 and CDR2 from the germline V gene are SNHLY and FYNNEI. The CDR3 sequence is 14 residues long. V was cut by 4 bases and J by 1 base, with 10 bases left in between.

The rearrangement links TRBV6-8 to TRBJ1-1; 7 nucleotides align to TRBD1. J lost 6 bases, V lost 0 bases, and 4 bases had no gene match. Germline-derived CDR1 and CDR2 are MNHGY and SAAAGT. This CDR3 is built from 14 residues. CDR3 region: CASSYSAGQPEAFF. The CDR3 DNA reads as TGTGCCAGCAGTTACTCGGCGGGACAGCCTGAAGCTTTCTTT.

This clonotype was observed many times. V and J are TRBV2 and TRBJ2-5; 7 bases align to TRBD1. The germline V gene encodes CDR1 SNHLY and CDR2 FYNNEI. The V and J ends lost 0 bases and 1 base, in that order; junction bases with no gene match: 5. The CDR3 is made up of 16 amino acids. The CDR3 DNA follows: TGTGCCAGCAGTGAAGCGCTTAGGGGGCCCCAAGAGACCCAGTACTTC. This sequence encodes CASSEALRGPQETQYF.

This clonotype has only a few counts. The chain recombines TRBV7-9 with TRBJ1-1; 8 bases map to TRBD1. The germline V gene encodes CDR1 SEHNR and CDR2 FQNEAQ (reference sequence). V shed 5 bases, J shed 1 base, and the junction held 3 bases outside the gene matches. The CDR3 sequence is 14 residues long. The chain's CDR3 is CASSRTGGNTEAFF. CDR3 DNA: TGTGCCAGCAGCCGCACAGGGGGGAACACTGAAGCTTTCTTT. The complete variable domain, with remaining parts taken from reference TRBV7-9 and TRBJ1-1, reads DTGVSQNPRHKITKRGQNVTFRCDPISEHNRLYWYRQTLGQGPEFLTYFQNEAQLEKSRLLSDRFSAERPKGSFSTLEIQRTEQGDSAMYLCASSRTGGNTEAFFGQGTRLTVV.

The chain uses TRBV7-3 and TRBJ2-5; D might be TRBD2 (7 bases). The V gene lost 4 bases and the J gene lost 3 bases, with 15 bases spanning the gap. This CDR3 comprises 15 residues. Germline CDR1 and CDR2: SGHTA and FQGTGA. CDR3 sequence reads: CASSSFGGGEETQYF. The CDR3 DNA reads as TGTGCCAGCAGCTCCTTCGGCGGGGGCGAAGAGACCCAGTACTTC.

This clonotype was counted a few times. The chain carries TRBV15 and TRBJ1-1; D might be TRBD1 (5 bases). The CDR3 runs to 15 residues. Deletions cut 0 bases from V and 3 bases from J, with 11 bases between. Germline V gene lookup returns CDR1 LNHNV and CDR2 YYDKDF (reference sequence). CDR3 in DNA: TGTGCCACCAGCAGAGACAGGGTGGGGGACACTGAAGCTTTCTTT. This encodes CATSRDRVGDTEAFF.

This clonotype was counted only a few times. This sequence joins TRBV7-3 and TRBJ1-2; D ambiguous. V shed 10 bases and J shed 8 bases, with 11 bases lying between them. CDR3 length: 10 residues. Germline CDR1 SGHTA, CDR2 FQGTGA. CDR3 loop: CANQIRGYTF. CDR3 sequence (DNA): TGTGCCAACCAGATACGGGGCTACACCTTC.

This clonotype was recorded many times. The chain links TRBV28 to TRBJ2-7, with D possibly matching TRBD1 (5 bases). The CDR3 is 15 residues long. Germline V gene lookup returns CDR1 MDHEN and CDR2 SYDVKM. The V end was cut by 3 bases, the J end by 2 bases, with 14 bases between. This CDR3 is CASSFLQEITYEQYF. In DNA form, the CDR3 reads TGTGCCAGCAGTTTTCTACAGGAAATAACCTACGAGCAGTACTTC. The whole variable domain, remainder taken from reference TRBV28 and TRBJ2-7, is DVKVTQSSRYLVKRTGEKVFLECVQDMDHENMFWYRQDPGLGLRLIYFSYDVKMKEKGDIPEGYSVSREKKERFSLILESASTNQTSMYLCASSFLQEITYEQYFGPGTRLTVT.

The rearrangement uses TRBV4-2 and TRBJ1-6, with D maybe TRBD1 (5 bases). Trimming stripped 3 bases from V and 5 bases from J, with 8 bases between. Germline CDR1 and CDR2: LGHNA and YNFKEQ. The CDR3 spans 14 residues. Here the CDR3 DNA reads TGTGCCAGCAGCCAGGGAGGGGATAATTCACCCCTCCACTTT. This encodes CASSQGGDNSPLHF.

There are a few counts of this clonotype. This chain joins TRBV15 and TRBJ2-1, with D unclear. This CDR3 has 14 amino acids. Germline lookup yields CDR1 LNHNV and CDR2 YYDKDF (reference sequence). Trimming took off 3 bases at V and 5 bases at J, with 11 bases between the two ends. CDR3 loop: CATSRARGHNEQFF. CDR3 sequence (DNA): TGTGCCACCAGCAGGGCCCGTGGGCACAATGAGCAGTTCTTC.

The chain combines TRBV25-1 with TRBJ2-1; possible D gene TRBD1, 6 bases. Trimming took 3 bases from V and 8 from J, leaving 11 bases between them. Per the germline V gene, CDR1 is MGHDK and CDR2 is SYGVNS. This CDR3 has 13 residues. The CDR3, as DNA: TGTGCCAGCAGTGAGGACAGTTGGTATGAGCAGTTCTTC. Protein: CASSEDSWYEQFF.

This clonotype was detected many times. V gene TRBV20-1 combines with J gene TRBJ2-3; 8 positions agree with TRBD2. CDR1 and CDR2 from the germline V gene are DFQATT and SNEGSKA (reference sequence). The CDR3 consists of 13 residues. The ends lost 4 bases at V and 1 base at J; junction bases unmatched: 1. This CDR3 is CSANSGGTDTQYF. CDR3 in DNA: TGCAGTGCTAATAGCGGGGGCACAGATACGCAGTATTTT.

The chain is built from TRBV27 and TRBJ2-3; D uncertain. The V end lost 7 bases, the J end lost 1 base, and 15 bases lay between the germline ends. There are 15 residues in the CDR3. CDR1 and CDR2 (germline): MNHEY, SMNVEV (reference sequence). Here the CDR3 DNA reads TGTGCCAGCACTCCGCGGAGAGGTGGCACAGATACGCAGTATTTT. Translating gives CASTPRRGGTDTQYF.

This clonotype appeared a few times. The V and J genes are TRBV27 and TRBJ1-1; weak D call: TRBD1 (6 bases). The length of the CDR3 is 15 residues. Germline CDR1 and CDR2: MNHEY and SMNVEV (reference sequence). V lost 0 bases and J lost 1, with 9 bases in between. The CDR3 region is CASSLSQGRNTEAFF. DNA for the CDR3: TGTGCCAGCAGTTTATCCCAGGGGCGGAACACTGAAGCTTTCTTT.

This clonotype was counted between two and nine times. The chain joins TRBV6-2 or TRBV6-3 to TRBJ2-1; TRBD2 aligns across 9 bases. Looked up from germline, CDR1 is MNHEY and CDR2 is SVGEGT. V shed 7 bases, J shed 0 bases, and the junction held 1 base outside the gene matches. The CDR3 is 14 residues long. DNA of the CDR3: TGTGCCAGCAATAGCGGGAGCTCCTACAATGAGCAGTTCTTC. This encodes CASNSGSSYNEQFF.

The gene calls are TRBV9 and TRBJ2-2; D is possibly TRBD1 (6 bases). Germline assignment: CDR1 SGDLS and CDR2 YYNGEE. CDR3 length: 13 residues. V dropped 7 bases and J dropped 1 base, with 8 bases sitting between them. CDR3 protein: CASGGLNTGELFF. The CDR3 DNA sequence: TGTGCCAGCGGGGGCCTGAACACCGGGGAGCTGTTTTTT.

This clonotype was seen many times. This chain links TRBV27 with TRBJ2-7, with a possible D match to TRBD1 (5 bases). V shed 8 bases and J shed 1 base, with 15 bases lying between them. This CDR3 is built from 14 residues. Germline V gene sequence: CDR1 MNHEY, CDR2 SMNVEV (reference sequence). For the CDR3, the DNA is TGTGCCAGCTCCCTGGGTAGGGGTTCCTACGAGCAGTACTTC. This sequence encodes CASSLGRGSYEQYF.

This clonotype was detected many times. This chain uses TRBV11-1 with TRBJ2-1, with D perhaps matching TRBD1 (6 bases). Germline CDR1 is SGHAT and CDR2 is FQDESV (reference sequence). The CDR3 runs to 13 residues. Trimming cost V 2 bases and J 9 bases, with 11 bases left between them. CDR3 in amino acids: CASSLLTDSEQFF. In DNA form, the CDR3 reads TGTGCCAGCAGCTTACTGACGGACAGTGAGCAGTTCTTC.

The chain has TRBV6-6 and TRBJ2-2; D is perhaps TRBD2 (6 bases). The CDR3 totals 13 residues. The V end was cut by 2 bases, the J end by 10 bases, with 11 bases between. CDR1 MNHNY and CDR2 SVGAGI come from the germline V gene (reference sequence). Here the CDR3 reads CASSYVGGVELFF. CDR3 DNA: TGTGCCAGCAGTTACGTGGGCGGGGTGGAGCTGTTTTTT.

The V gene is TRBV7-8, the J gene TRBJ1-2; 7 positions agree with TRBD1. The ends lost 0 bases at V and 4 bases at J; junction bases unmatched: 2. The V gene's germline CDR1 is SGHVS and CDR2 FQNEAQ. This CDR3 spans 14 amino acids. CDR3 DNA sequence: TGTGCCAGCAGCTTAGCGGACAGGCCCTATGGCTACACCTTC. It translates to CASSLADRPYGYTF.

This clonotype was counted many times. The chain combines TRBV6-4 with TRBJ1-1, with a weak D call TRBD1 (5 bases). CDR1 MRHNA and CDR2 SNTAGT come from the germline V gene. V was shortened by 2 bases and J by 5 bases, with 9 bases between the two germline ends. This CDR3 is 13 amino acids long. The CDR3 region is CASSDRGGTEAFF. The CDR3 DNA sequence: TGTGCCAGCAGTGACAGGGGTGGTACTGAAGCTTTCTTT.

The chain joins TRBV5-4 to TRBJ1-2; a possible D gene is TRBD1 (5 bases). The V and J ends lost 0 bases and 2 bases respectively, with 14 bases between them. The CDR3 runs to 16 residues. Germline CDR1 reads SGHNT; CDR2 reads YYREEE (reference sequence). The CDR3 here is CASSLEGGHPNYGYTF. The CDR3 DNA reads TGTGCCAGCAGCTTGGAGGGCGGACACCCCAACTATGGCTACACCTTC.

This chain uses TRBV7-8 with TRBJ2-7; no reliable D call. From germline, CDR1 is SGHVS and CDR2 FQNEAQ. This CDR3 has 11 residues. V dropped 4 bases and J dropped 3 bases, with 4 bases sitting between them. The CDR3 sequence: CASSYNYEQYF. The CDR3 nucleotides read TGTGCCAGCAGCTACAACTACGAGCAGTACTTC.

This clonotype was seen a handful of times. V usage is TRBV27 and J usage is TRBJ1-2; D not certain. Trimming cost V 5 bases and J 5 bases, with 15 bases left between them. From germline, CDR1 is MNHEY and CDR2 SMNVEV (reference sequence). The CDR3 has 14 amino acids. In DNA form, the CDR3 reads TGTGCCAGCAGTCCAAACCAGAGAGCATATGGCTACACCTTC. Its protein product is CASSPNQRAYGYTF.

This clonotype was seen just once. The chain carries TRBV5-4 and TRBJ2-7; D may match TRBD1 or TRBD2 (5 bases each). V was clipped by 2 bases and J by 4 bases, with 10 bases between them. CDR1 is SGHNT, CDR2 YYREEE, per germline (reference sequence). The CDR3 is made up of 13 amino acids. The CDR3 sequence is CASSFGDVYEQYF. DNA of the CDR3: TGTGCCAGCAGCTTCGGGGACGTATACGAGCAGTACTTC.

This clonotype was seen more than once but under ten times. CDR3 DNA sequence: TGTGCCAGCAGTGAACTAGCGGGGGGTACTGCAGATACGCAGTATTTT. Translating it yields CASSELAGGTADTQYF. The V gene is TRBV9, the J gene TRBJ2-3; 12 nucleotides agree with TRBD2. CDR1 and CDR2 from the germline V gene are SGDLS and YYNGEE. The trim removed 5 bases at V and 4 bases at J, leaving 8 bases unmatched. The CDR3 is made up of 16 amino acids.

The chain recombines TRBV6-2 or TRBV6-3 with TRBJ1-5; perhaps TRBD1 as D (6 bases). The CDR3 extends over 15 amino acids. V was pared by 0 bases and J by 6 bases, with 12 bases between. The V gene's germline CDR1 is MNHEY and CDR2 SVGEGT. CDR3 sequence: CASSYSSQGGQPQHF. DNA for the CDR3: TGTGCCAGCAGTTACTCCTCACAGGGCGGTCAGCCCCAGCATTTT.